This T cell receptor (beta chain) was sequenced for a study of neurological immune-mediated disorders. It was by 5'RACE with 10-nucleotide random UMIs that the cDNA was made. In TCRdb, the 5' RACE reads were re-called with MiXCR into one record per CDR3 protein. The sample consists of roughly 14,000 distinct CDR3 sequences, 6.5% to 8% of them appearing once. Findings and limits, study-wide: Private repertoires in all groups were suggested, as expanded clones shared no CDR3 amino acid sequences across subjects.

This clonotype occurred many times. Its specificity is not known. There were approximately 1 million CD4+ or CD8+ T cells used in the sorted libraries. Sequencing input: CD8+ T cells from blood. The sequence came from a woman aged 40 to 50 in good health.

The CDR3 coding sequence is TGCAGTGCTAGAGATCGGCTACAGGGGGCCAGGGGTGAGCAGTTCTTC. Protein sequence: CSARDRLQGARGEQFF. The V gene is TRBV20-1, the J gene TRBJ2-1; TRBD1 matches 9 bases. This CDR3 is built from 16 residues. CDR1 is DFQATT, CDR2 SNEGSKA, per germline (reference sequence). V trimming: 0 bases; J trimming: 9 bases; junction bases outside the gene matches: 12.